This is a list of T cell receptor beta chains from one sample in a study of molecular identifiers for immune sequencing clone quantification. TCRdb ran MiXCR on the PCR reads and lists one entry per CDR3 protein. The sample lists over 60,000 distinct CDR3 sequences, 15% to 20% occurring once. Source material: naive CD8+ T cells from blood, with Jurkat cell RNA spiked in. The receptors were sampled from a human donor in good health. Some libraries in this study had Jurkat cell RNA spiked in. The CDR3 runs from the conserved cysteine through the conserved F or W. Each record gives: J gene, clone size, V gene, D gene, CDR3 protein, CDR3 DNA. The D gene is left open where the match is weak. Rows give clone size only sometimes, using once, few, many, or a class for an expanded clone.

TRBJ2-7 | many | TRBV13 | - | CASSLVGSENYEQYF | TGTGCCAGCAGCTTAGTTGGTAGCGAGAACTACGAGCAGTACTTC
TRBJ2-1 | many | TRBV29-1 | TRBD2 | CSVEAILAGGPGEQFF | TGCAGCGTTGAAGCCATACTAGCGGGAGGGCCGGGGGAGCAGTTCTTC
TRBJ2-1 | few | TRBV7-9 | TRBD2 | CASSSTGGTSSSYNEQFF | TGTGCCAGCAGCTCAACGGGGGGGACCTCCAGCTCCTACAATGAGCAGTTCTTC
TRBJ2-1 | few | TRBV24-1 | - | CATSKWPYNEQFF | TGTGCCACCAGTAAATGGCCCTACAATGAGCAGTTCTTC
TRBJ2-2 | many | TRBV28 | - | CASSFRLVLGELFF | TGTGCCAGCAGTTTCCGACTAGTACTCGGGGAGCTGTTTTTT
TRBJ2-2 | many | TRBV7-8 | - | CASRVGVGTGELFF | TGTGCCAGCCGAGTGGGGGTAGGCACCGGGGAGCTGTTTTTT
TRBJ2-3 | many | TRBV27 | TRBD2 | CASSPGLAGVTDTQYF | TGTGCCAGCAGTCCAGGACTAGCGGGAGTCACAGATACGCAGTATTTT
TRBJ2-5 | - | TRBV15 | - | CATSSLAAPGEETQYF | TGTGCCACCAGCAGTTTAGCGGCCCCGGGGGAAGAGACCCAGTACTTC
TRBJ1-2 | - | TRBV2 | TRBD1 | CASSTGQAFRYTF | TGTGCCAGCAGCACTGGACAGGCCTTTCGCTACACCTTC
TRBJ1-4 | few | TRBV13 | - | CASSLSLEGDEKLFF | TGTGCCAGCAGCTTAAGTTTGGAAGGGGATGAAAAACTGTTTTTT
TRBJ1-5 | many | TRBV27 | - | CASSLGAGLLNQPQHF | TGTGCCAGCAGTTTAGGGGCAGGGCTTCTCAATCAGCCCCAGCATTTT
TRBJ2-6 | many | TRBV7-9 | - | CASSVSSGANVLTF | TGTGCCAGCAGCGTTTCGTCTGGGGCCAACGTCCTGACTTTC
TRBJ2-7 | many | TRBV6-7 | - | CASSYSELRYEQYF | TGTGCCAGCAGTTACTCGGAGTTACGCTACGAGCAGTACTTC
TRBJ1-1 | many | TRBV29-1 | - | CSVEVGGMEAFF | TGCAGCGTTGAAGTTGGCGGAATGGAAGCTTTCTTT
TRBJ2-7 | many | TRBV4-2 | - | CASSPYGTSSYEQYF | TGTGCCAGCAGCCCGTACGGAACTAGCTCCTACGAGCAGTACTTC
TRBJ1-1 | many | TRBV2 | - | CASGGDVARRNTEAFF | TGTGCCAGCGGAGGGGACGTGGCCAGGAGGAACACTGAAGCTTTCTTT
TRBJ2-3 | many | TRBV6-2/TRBV6-3 | TRBD2 | CASSGGSSGRSWSQYF | TGTGCCAGCAGCGGCGGAAGTAGCGGGAGAAGTTGGTCGCAGTATTTT
TRBJ2-3 | many | TRBV20-1 | TRBD2 | CSAFLAGVADTQYF | TGCAGTGCTTTCCTAGCGGGAGTCGCAGATACGCAGTATTTT
TRBJ2-7 | many | TRBV5-1 | TRBD2 | CASSLVPSGKPLSYEQYF | TGCGCCAGCAGCTTGGTCCCTAGCGGGAAGCCACTATCCTACGAGCAGTACTTC
TRBJ2-1 | few | TRBV5-4 | - | CASSPGVASNEQFF | TGTGCCAGCAGCCCAGGAGTAGCCAGCAATGAGCAGTTCTTC
TRBJ2-3 | many | TRBV7-9 | TRBD2 | CASSLALAGGPVTQYF | TGTGCCAGCAGCTTAGCCCTAGCGGGAGGGCCTGTTACGCAGTATTTT
TRBJ1-4 | many | TRBV6-1 | - | CASSPDGARSTNEKLFF | TGTGCCAGCTCCCCGGACGGGGCTAGATCAACTAATGAAAAACTGTTTTTT
TRBJ2-2 | many | TRBV7-2 | - | CASSYNGNLKSGELFF | TGTGCCAGCAGCTACAACGGGAACTTGAAATCCGGGGAGCTGTTTTTT
TRBJ1-5 | many | TRBV6-1 | - | CASSERRQALSNQPQHF | TGTGCCAGCAGTGAACGTCGTCAGGCTCTGAGCAATCAGCCCCAGCATTTT
TRBJ2-7 | many | TRBV4-1 | - | CASSQLRDYEQYF | TGCGCCAGCAGCCAACTCCGGGACTACGAGCAGTACTTC
TRBJ1-1 | - | TRBV13 | - | CASSPGQKAFF | TGTGCCAGCAGCCCGGGACAAAAAGCTTTCTTT